This passage covers 21 T cell receptor beta chains from one sample sequenced in a study of T cells in Graves' hyperthyroidism and ophthalmopathy. Regions amplified from RNA transcripts were the TCR beta CDR3 regions. HTBI primers were employed in a first-round RT-PCR of the TCR CDR3. MiXCR was run by TCRdb on the multiplex PCR reads, yielding one entry per CDR3 protein. In the table there are under 450,000 distinct CDR3 sequences, about a sixth of which are singletons. Input material: blood. These receptors were obtained from a woman under 40 with Graves' hyperthyroidism that later progressed to Graves' ophthalmopathy.

The table lists this clonotype with many counts. The chain carries TRBV12-5 and TRBJ1-3; TRBD1 might be the D (6 bases). The CDR3 sequence is 15 residues long. V was cut by 6 bases and J by 0 bases, with 12 bases left in between. Germline loops: CDR1 LGHNT, CDR2 FRNRAP. The CDR3 nucleotides read TGTGCTAGTGGACCGCTGGACAGCTCTGGAAACACCATATATTTT. The encoded protein is CASGPLDSSGNTIYF. Based on the CDR3 plus reference TRBV12-5 and TRBJ1-3, the full variable domain is DARVTQTPRHKVTEMGQEVTMRCQPILGHNTVFWYRQTMMQGLELLAYFRNRAPLDDSGMPKDRFSAEMPDATLATLKIQPSEPRDSAVYFCASGPLDSSGNTIYFGEGSWLTVV.

This clonotype appeared many times. The chain links TRBV28 to TRBJ2-7, with D perhaps given as TRBD1 or TRBD2 (5 bases each). From germline, CDR1 is MDHEN and CDR2 SYDVKM. The V end was cut by 3 bases, the J end by 2 bases, with 14 bases between. The CDR3 has 15 amino acids. CDR3 bases: TGTGCCAGCAGTTTCGGGGCAGCCTCTACCTACGAGCAGTACTTC. It codes for CASSFGAASTYEQYF.

This chain links TRBV20-1 with TRBJ1-2; D is ambiguous. Per germline, CDR1 DFQATT and CDR2 SNEGSKA (reference sequence). Trimming took off 5 bases at V and 7 bases at J, with 11 bases between the two ends. This CDR3 is built from 11 residues. CDR3 DNA: TGCAGTGCTGCCGTGGTAGGTGGCTACACCTTC. Amino acids: CSAAVVGGYTF.

This clonotype appeared many times. This chain links TRBV28 with TRBJ2-3, with D unclear. V was cut by 5 bases and J by 0 bases, with 15 bases left in between. The CDR3 extends over 16 amino acids. Germline CDR1 reads MDHEN; CDR2 reads SYDVKM. CDR3 DNA sequence: TGTGCCAGCAGTCCGATGGACGGCCGAAGCACAGATACGCAGTATTTT. Its translation: CASSPMDGRSTDTQYF.

This clonotype was recorded at least ten times. The J gene is TRBJ1-2, the V gene TRBV7-2, with D hard to call. The V and J ends lost 2 bases and 5 bases respectively, with 6 bases between them. This CDR3 is built from 12 residues. Germline CDR1 reads SGHTA; CDR2 reads FQGNSA. The CDR3 is CASSLQLYGYTF. In DNA, the CDR3 is TGTGCCAGCAGCTTACAGCTTTATGGCTACACCTTC. The full variable domain, its missing parts supplied by reference TRBV7-2 and TRBJ1-2, is GAGVSQSPSNKVTEKGKDVELRCDPISGHTALYWYRQSLGQGLEFLIYFQGNSAPDKSGLPSDRFSAERTGGSVSTLTIQRTQQEDSAVYLCASSLQLYGYTFGSGTRLTVV.

This clonotype has at least ten counts. The chain is built from TRBV7-9 and TRBJ2-7; TRBD1 matches at 7 bases. Germline V gene lookup returns CDR1 SEHNR and CDR2 FQNEAQ (reference sequence). The CDR3 covers 15 residues. The V and J ends lost 1 base and 3 bases, in that order; junction bases with no gene match: 6. As DNA, the CDR3 is TGTGCCAGCAGCTTAGGGGGACAGATACTCTACGAGCAGTACTTC. Its protein is CASSLGGQILYEQYF.

This clonotype has a count of ten or more. The chain joins TRBV24-1 to TRBJ2-3; no firm D call. The CDR3 covers 18 residues. The ends were cut back, 3 bases at V and 4 bases at J, with 22 bases in the middle. In germline, CDR1 is KGHDR, CDR2 SFDVKD. CDR3: CATSDAPGSTRWSDTQYF. The CDR3, as DNA: TGTGCCACCAGTGATGCCCCCGGGTCGACGCGGTGGTCAGATACGCAGTATTTT.

Ten or more counts support this clonotype. CDR3 region: CASSDWARATEAFF. The CDR3, as DNA: TGTGCCAGCAGTGATTGGGCTCGCGCCACTGAAGCTTTCTTT. This chain links TRBV6-1 with TRBJ1-1; no clear D gene. Germline V gene lookup returns CDR1 MNHNS and CDR2 SASEGT. The CDR3 sequence is 14 residues long. Trimming removed 3 bases at V and 4 bases at J, with 12 bases between.

In this sample, this clonotype turned up a few times. The V gene is TRBV3-1, the J gene TRBJ2-5; 11 positions match TRBD2. CDR1 and CDR2 from the germline V gene are LGHDT and YNNKEL (reference sequence). The CDR3 consists of 16 residues. V was clipped by 5 bases and J by 2 bases; unmatched bases: 7. CDR3 sequence (DNA): TGTGCCAGCAGCAACCGACTAGCGGGGCCACAAGAGACCCAGTACTTC. It is translated as CASSNRLAGPQETQYF.

The DNA for the CDR3 is TGTGCCAGCAGTTACGAACCGAGGGGATTCGATGGCTACACCTTC. This encodes CASSYEPRGFDGYTF. The rearrangement joins TRBV6-5 to TRBJ1-2; the D gene is possibly TRBD1 (5 bases). V was pared by 2 bases and J by 6 bases, with 16 bases between. The CDR3 has 15 amino acids. From germline, CDR1 is MNHEY and CDR2 SVGAGI.

This clonotype was detected only a few times. This rearrangement joins TRBV20-1 to TRBJ1-2; D unresolved. CDR1 and CDR2 from the germline V gene are DFQATT and SNEGSKA (reference sequence). This CDR3 spans 14 amino acids. Trimming took 1 base from V and 4 from J, leaving 13 bases between them. This CDR3 is CSARAPGSLYGYTF. The DNA for the CDR3 is TGCAGTGCTAGAGCCCCCGGGAGCCTCTATGGCTACACCTTC.

The V gene is TRBV11-2, the J gene TRBJ2-7, with 7 bases matching TRBD1. V lost 5 bases, J lost 2 bases, and 9 bases stayed unmatched. CDR1 and CDR2 from the germline V gene are SGHAT and FQNNGV. The CDR3 runs to 15 residues. CDR3: CASSHLTGFPYEQYF. The CDR3, as DNA: TGTGCCAGCAGCCACCTGACAGGGTTTCCCTACGAGCAGTACTTC.

This clonotype has ten or more counts. The rearrangement uses TRBV5-1 and TRBJ2-7; D possibly uses TRBD1 or TRBD2 (6 bases each). The CDR3 is 13 amino acids. V was shortened by 3 bases and J by 2 bases, with 9 bases between the two germline ends. Per germline, CDR1 SGHRS and CDR2 YFSETQ. The CDR3 loop is CASSYREAYEQYF. The DNA for the CDR3 is TGCGCCAGCAGCTACAGGGAGGCCTACGAGCAGTACTTC.

This clonotype was counted many times. The chain uses TRBV6-1 and TRBJ2-7, with 11 bases matching TRBD1. The V and J ends lost 8 bases and 0 bases, in that order; junction bases with no gene match: 6. Germline V lookup: CDR1 MNHNS, CDR2 SASEGT. CDR3 length: 15 amino acids. CDR3 residues: CASAKDRGHSYEQYF. CDR3 DNA sequence: TGTGCCAGCGCAAAGGACAGGGGGCACTCCTACGAGCAGTACTTC.

This clonotype was counted only a few times. The CDR3 does not close with the conserved phenylalanine or tryptophan, likely indicating a read error. CDR3 residues: CAISNGGDTYEQYS. The CDR3 region has the DNA TGTGCCATCAGTAACGGCGGCGACACCTACGAGCAGTACTCC. J is TRBJ2-7 and V is TRBV10-3; D is ambiguous. This CDR3 region has 14 residues. V lost 5 bases to trimming and J lost 2 bases, with 13 bases between them. The germline V gene has CDR1 ENHRY and CDR2 SYGVKD.

The rearrangement uses TRBV6-5 and TRBJ2-7, with unresolved D. V gave up 0 bases and J gave up 3 bases, with 9 bases separating them. This CDR3 spans 14 amino acids. Germline CDR1 is MNHEY and CDR2 is SVGAGI. The CDR3, as DNA: TGTGCCAGCAGTTACTCTGGCAGAATCTACGAGCAGTACTTC. It translates to CASSYSGRIYEQYF.

At least ten counts were recorded for this clonotype. The chain joins TRBV25-1 to TRBJ1-5, with D tentatively TRBD1 (5 bases). Trimming stripped 2 bases from V and 2 bases from J, with 31 bases between. CDR3 size: 22 residues. CDR1 and CDR2 (germline): MGHDK, SYGVNS. CDR3 in amino acids: CASSEQGRVVGKGTNRNQPQHF. CDR3 coding DNA: TGTGCCAGCAGTGAACAGGGTCGGGTAGTCGGGAAGGGGACTAATCGCAATCAGCCCCAGCATTTT.

This clonotype was picked up a small number of times. The chain combines TRBV9 with TRBJ2-7, with 7 positions matching TRBD2. The CDR3 loop spans 15 amino acids. Unmatched junction bases numbered 7, after V lost 2 bases and J lost 2 bases. Germline V CDR1 and CDR2: SGDLS, YYNGEE. CDR3 DNA: TGTGCCAGCAGCGTCTCTAGCGGAACCACCTACGAGCAGTACTTC. Amino acids: CASSVSSGTTYEQYF. Drawing the rest from reference TRBV9 and TRBJ2-7, the complete variable domain is DSGVTQTPKHLITATGQRVTLRCSPRSGDLSVYWYQQSLDQGLQFLIQYYNGEERAKGNILERFSAQQFPDLHSELNLSSLELGDSALYFCASSVSSGTTYEQYFGPGTRLTVT.

This clonotype was recorded a few times. V is TRBV4-1 and J is TRBJ1-2; 7 bases are shared with TRBD1. Per the germline V gene, CDR1 is MGHRA and CDR2 is YSYEKL. J gave up 7 bases and V 0 bases, and 11 bases lay outside the gene matches. The CDR3 extends over 16 amino acids. The CDR3 spells CASSQDRLQTGPGYTF. The CDR3 nucleotides are TGCGCCAGCAGCCAAGATCGATTACAGACAGGGCCTGGCTACACCTTC.

In its sample, this clonotype was seen many times. This chain connects TRBV7-9 to TRBJ2-7; D unresolved. This CDR3 has 14 amino acids. Trimming removed 0 bases from V and 6 bases from J, with 12 bases in between. The germline gives CDR1 SEHNR, CDR2 FQNEAQ (reference sequence). This chain's CDR3 is CASSLALVFGEQYF. In nucleotides, the CDR3 is TGTGCCAGCAGCTTAGCTCTTGTGTTCGGCGAGCAGTACTTC. Full variable domain (missing parts from reference TRBV7-9 and TRBJ2-7): DTGVSQNPRHKITKRGQNVTFRCDPISEHNRLYWYRQTLGQGPEFLTYFQNEAQLEKSRLLSDRFSAERPKGSFSTLEIQRTEQGDSAMYLCASSLALVFGEQYFGPGTRLTVT.

This clonotype was detected only a few times. V gene TRBV28 combines with J gene TRBJ2-5; no clear D. This CDR3 has 15 residues. Trimming left V 1 base short and J 5 bases short, with 14 bases between. Germline CDR1 MDHEN, CDR2 SYDVKM. CDR3 sequence reads: CASSLFLSPRETQYF. Here the CDR3 DNA reads TGTGCCAGCAGTTTATTTCTATCTCCCAGGGAGACCCAGTACTTC.